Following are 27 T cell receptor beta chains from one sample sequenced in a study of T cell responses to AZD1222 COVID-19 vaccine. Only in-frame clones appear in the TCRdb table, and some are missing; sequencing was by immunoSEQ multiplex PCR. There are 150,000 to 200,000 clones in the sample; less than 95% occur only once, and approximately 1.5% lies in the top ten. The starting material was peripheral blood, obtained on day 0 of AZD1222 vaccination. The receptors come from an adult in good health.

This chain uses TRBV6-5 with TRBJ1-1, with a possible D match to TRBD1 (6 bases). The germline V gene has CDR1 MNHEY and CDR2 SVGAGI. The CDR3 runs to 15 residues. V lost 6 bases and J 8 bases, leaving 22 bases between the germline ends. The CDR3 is CASSKAHYEGDEAFF. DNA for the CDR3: TGTGCCAGCAGCAAGGCCCATTACGAGGGGGACGAAGCTTTCTTT.

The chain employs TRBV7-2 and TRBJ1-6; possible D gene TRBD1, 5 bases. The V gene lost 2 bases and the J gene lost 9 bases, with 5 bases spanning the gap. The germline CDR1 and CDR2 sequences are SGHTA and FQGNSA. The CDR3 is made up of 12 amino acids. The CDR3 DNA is TGTGCCAGCAGCTTAACAGGTTCACCCCTCCACTTT. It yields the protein CASSLTGSPLHF. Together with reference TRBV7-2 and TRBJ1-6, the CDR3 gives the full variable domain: GAGVSQSPSNKVTEKGKDVELRCDPISGHTALYWYRQSLGQGLEFLIYFQGNSAPDKSGLPSDRFSAERTGGSVSTLTIQRTQQEDSAVYLCASSLTGSPLHFGNGTRLTVT.

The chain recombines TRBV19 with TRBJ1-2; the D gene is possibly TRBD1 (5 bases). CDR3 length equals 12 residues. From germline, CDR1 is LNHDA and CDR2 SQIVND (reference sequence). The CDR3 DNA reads TGTGCTTCTAGATTGGGGCTCCGTGGCTACACCTTC. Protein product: CASRLGLRGYTF.

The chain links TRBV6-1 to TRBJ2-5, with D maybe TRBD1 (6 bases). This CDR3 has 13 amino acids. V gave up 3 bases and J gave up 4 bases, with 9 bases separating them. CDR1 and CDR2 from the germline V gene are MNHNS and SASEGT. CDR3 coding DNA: TGTGCCAGCAGTGAGACAGGACTAGAGACCCAGTACTTC. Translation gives CASSETGLETQYF.

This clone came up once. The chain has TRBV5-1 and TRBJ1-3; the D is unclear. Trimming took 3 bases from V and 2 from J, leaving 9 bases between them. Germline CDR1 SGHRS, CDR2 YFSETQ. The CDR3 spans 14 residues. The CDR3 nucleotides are TGCGCCAGCAGCTCGGCAGCTACTGGAAACACCATATATTTT. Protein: CASSSAATGNTIYF.

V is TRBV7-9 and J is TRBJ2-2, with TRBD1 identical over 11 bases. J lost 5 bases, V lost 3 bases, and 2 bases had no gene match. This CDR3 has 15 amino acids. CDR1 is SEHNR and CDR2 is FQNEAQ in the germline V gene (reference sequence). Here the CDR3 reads CASSLDRGRTGELFF. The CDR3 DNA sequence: TGTGCCAGCAGCTTGGACAGGGGGCGAACCGGGGAGCTGTTTTTT. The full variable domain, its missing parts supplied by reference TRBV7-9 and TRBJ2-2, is DTGVSQNPRHKITKRGQNVTFRCDPISEHNRLYWYRQTLGQGPEFLTYFQNEAQLEKSRLLSDRFSAERPKGSFSTLEIQRTEQGDSAMYLCASSLDRGRTGELFFGEGSRLTVL.

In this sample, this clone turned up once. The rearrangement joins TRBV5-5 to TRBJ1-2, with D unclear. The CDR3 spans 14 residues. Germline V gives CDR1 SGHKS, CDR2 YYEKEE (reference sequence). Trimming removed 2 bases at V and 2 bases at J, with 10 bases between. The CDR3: CASSFGRINYGYTF. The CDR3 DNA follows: TGTGCCAGCAGCTTCGGCAGAATAAACTATGGCTACACCTTC.

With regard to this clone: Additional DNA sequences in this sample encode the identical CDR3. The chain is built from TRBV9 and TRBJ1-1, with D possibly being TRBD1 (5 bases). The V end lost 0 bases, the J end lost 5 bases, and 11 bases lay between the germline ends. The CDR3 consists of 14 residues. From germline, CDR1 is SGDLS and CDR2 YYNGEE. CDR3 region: CASSVGGDRTEAFF. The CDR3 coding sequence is TGTGCCAGCAGCGTAGGAGGGGATCGAACTGAAGCTTTCTTT.

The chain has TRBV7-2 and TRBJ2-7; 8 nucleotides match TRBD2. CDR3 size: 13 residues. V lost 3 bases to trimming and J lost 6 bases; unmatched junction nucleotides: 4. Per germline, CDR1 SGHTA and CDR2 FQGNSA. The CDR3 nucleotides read TGTGCCAGCAGCTTTACTAGCGGCGGCGAGCAGTACTTC. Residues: CASSFTSGGEQYF.

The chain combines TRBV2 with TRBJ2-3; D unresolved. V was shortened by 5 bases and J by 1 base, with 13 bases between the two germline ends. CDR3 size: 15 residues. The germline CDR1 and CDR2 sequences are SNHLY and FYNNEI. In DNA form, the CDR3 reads TGTGCCAGCAGTTCCGCGCGCGGACGCACAGATACGCAGTATTTT. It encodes CASSSARGRTDTQYF.

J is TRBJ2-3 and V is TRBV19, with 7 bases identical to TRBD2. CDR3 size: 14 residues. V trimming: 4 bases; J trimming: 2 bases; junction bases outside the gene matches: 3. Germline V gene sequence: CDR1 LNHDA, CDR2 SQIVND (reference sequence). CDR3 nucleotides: TGTGCCAGTAGTAACCGGGACTACACAGATACGCAGTATTTT. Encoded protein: CASSNRDYTDTQYF.

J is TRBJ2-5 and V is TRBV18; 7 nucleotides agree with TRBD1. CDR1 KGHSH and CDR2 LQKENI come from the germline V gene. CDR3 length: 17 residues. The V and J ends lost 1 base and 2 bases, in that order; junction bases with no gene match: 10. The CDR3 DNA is TGTGCCAGCTCACCACGTGGGACAGACTTTTTTCAAGAGACCCAGTACTTC. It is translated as CASSPRGTDFFQETQYF. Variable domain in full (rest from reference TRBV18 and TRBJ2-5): NAGVMQNPRHLVRRRGQEARLRCSPMKGHSHVYWYRQLPEEGLKFMVYLQKENIIDESGMPKERFSAEFPKEGPSILRIQQVVRGDSAAYFCASSPRGTDFFQETQYFGPGTRLLVL.

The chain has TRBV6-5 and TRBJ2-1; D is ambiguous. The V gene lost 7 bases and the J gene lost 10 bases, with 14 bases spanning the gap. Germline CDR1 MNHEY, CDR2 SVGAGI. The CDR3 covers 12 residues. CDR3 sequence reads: CASTKTGWEQFF. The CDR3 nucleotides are TGTGCCAGCACCAAGACTGGGTGGGAGCAGTTCTTC.

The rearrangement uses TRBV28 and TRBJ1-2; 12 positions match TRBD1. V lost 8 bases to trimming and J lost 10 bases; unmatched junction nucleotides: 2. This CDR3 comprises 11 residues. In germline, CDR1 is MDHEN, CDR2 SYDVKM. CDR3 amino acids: CASSGQGAYTF. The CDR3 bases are TGTGCCAGCTCGGGACAGGGGGCCTACACCTTC.

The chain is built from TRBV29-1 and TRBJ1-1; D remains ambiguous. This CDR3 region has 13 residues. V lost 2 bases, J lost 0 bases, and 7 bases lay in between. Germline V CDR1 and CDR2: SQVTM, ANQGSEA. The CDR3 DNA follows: TGCAGCGTTGAAAGGACTGTGAACACTGAAGCTTTCTTT. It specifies CSVERTVNTEAFF. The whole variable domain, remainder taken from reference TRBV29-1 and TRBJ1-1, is SAVISQKPSRDICQRGTSLTIQCQVDSQVTMMFWYRQQPGQSLTLIATANQGSEATYESGFVIDKFPISRPNLTFSTLTVSNMSPEDSSIYLCSVERTVNTEAFFGQGTRLTVV.

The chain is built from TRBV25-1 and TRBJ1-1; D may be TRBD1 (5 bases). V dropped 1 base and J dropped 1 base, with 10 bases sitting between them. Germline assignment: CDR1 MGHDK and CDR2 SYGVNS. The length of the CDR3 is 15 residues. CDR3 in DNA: TGTGCCAGCAGTGAATGGGGGAAAGGGAACACTGAAGCTTTCTTT. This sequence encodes CASSEWGKGNTEAFF.

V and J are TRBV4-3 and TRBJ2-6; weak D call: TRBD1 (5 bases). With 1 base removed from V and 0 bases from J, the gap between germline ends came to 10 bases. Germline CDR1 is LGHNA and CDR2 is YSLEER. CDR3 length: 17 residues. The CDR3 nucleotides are TGCGCCAGCAGCCAAGTAGGGGTTAGCTCTGGGGCCAACGTCCTGACTTTC. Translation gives CASSQVGVSSGANVLTF.

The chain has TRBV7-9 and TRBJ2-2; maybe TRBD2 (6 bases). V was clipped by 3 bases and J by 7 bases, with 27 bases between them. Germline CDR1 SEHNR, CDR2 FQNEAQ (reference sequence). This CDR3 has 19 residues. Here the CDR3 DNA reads TGTGCCAGCAGCTTTCCTAAGGGGACTCCGGTTCAGGTTGGCGGGGAGCTGTTTTTT. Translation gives CASSFPKGTPVQVGGELFF. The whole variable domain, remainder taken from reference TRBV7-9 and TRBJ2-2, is DTGVSQNPRHKITKRGQNVTFRCDPISEHNRLYWYRQTLGQGPEFLTYFQNEAQLEKSRLLSDRFSAERPKGSFSTLEIQRTEQGDSAMYLCASSFPKGTPVQVGGELFFGEGSRLTVL.

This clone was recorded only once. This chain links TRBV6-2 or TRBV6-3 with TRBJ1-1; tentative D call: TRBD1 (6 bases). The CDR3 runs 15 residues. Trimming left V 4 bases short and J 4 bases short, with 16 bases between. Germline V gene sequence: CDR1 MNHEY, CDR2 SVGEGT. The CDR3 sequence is CASSFRGAPGTEAFF. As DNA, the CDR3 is TGTGCCAGCAGTTTCAGGGGAGCCCCTGGCACTGAAGCTTTCTTT.

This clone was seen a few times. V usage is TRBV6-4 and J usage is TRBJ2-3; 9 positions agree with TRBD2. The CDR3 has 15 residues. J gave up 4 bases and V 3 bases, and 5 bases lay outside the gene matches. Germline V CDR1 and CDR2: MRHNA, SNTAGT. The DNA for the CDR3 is TGTGCCAGCAGTGAGGATAGCGGGGGATCAGATACGCAGTATTTT. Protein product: CASSEDSGGSDTQYF.

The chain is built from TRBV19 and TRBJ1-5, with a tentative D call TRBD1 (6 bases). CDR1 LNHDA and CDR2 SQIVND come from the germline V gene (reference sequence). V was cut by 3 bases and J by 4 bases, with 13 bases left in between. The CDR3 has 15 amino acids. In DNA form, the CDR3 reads TGTGCCAGTAGTATTATTGCCCAGGGGAATCAGCCCCAGCATTTT. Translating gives CASSIIAQGNQPQHF.

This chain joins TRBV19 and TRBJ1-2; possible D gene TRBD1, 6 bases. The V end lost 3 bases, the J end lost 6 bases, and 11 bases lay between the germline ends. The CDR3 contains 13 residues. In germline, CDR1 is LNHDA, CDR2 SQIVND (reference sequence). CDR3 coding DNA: TGTGCCAGTAGTATTGGGGGCGCGGATGGCTACACCTTC. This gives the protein CASSIGGADGYTF. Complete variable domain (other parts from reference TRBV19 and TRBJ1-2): DGGITQSPKYLFRKEGQNVTLSCEQNLNHDAMYWYRQDPGQGLRLIYYSQIVNDFQKGDIAEGYSVSREKKESFPLTVTSAQKNPTAFYLCASSIGGADGYTFGSGTRLTVV.

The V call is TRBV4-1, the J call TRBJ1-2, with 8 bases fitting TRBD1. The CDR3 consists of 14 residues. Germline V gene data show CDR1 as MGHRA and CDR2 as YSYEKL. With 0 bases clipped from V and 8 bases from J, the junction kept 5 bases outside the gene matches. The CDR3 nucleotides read TGCGCCAGCAGCCAAGAAGGCAGGGGGCAAGGCTACACCTTC. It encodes CASSQEGRGQGYTF.

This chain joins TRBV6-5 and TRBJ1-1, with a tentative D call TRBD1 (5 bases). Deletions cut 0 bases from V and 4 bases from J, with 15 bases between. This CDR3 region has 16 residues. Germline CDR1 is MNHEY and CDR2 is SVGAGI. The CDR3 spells CASSYSNQGRFTEAFF. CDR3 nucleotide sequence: TGTGCCAGCAGTTACTCGAATCAGGGACGGTTCACTGAAGCTTTCTTT.

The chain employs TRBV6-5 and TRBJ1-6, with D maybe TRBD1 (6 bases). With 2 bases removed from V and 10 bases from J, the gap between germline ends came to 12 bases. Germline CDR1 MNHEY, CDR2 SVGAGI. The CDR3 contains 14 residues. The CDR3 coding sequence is TGTGCCAGCAGTTACACAGGGCGCGGATCACCCCTCCACTTT. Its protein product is CASSYTGRGSPLHF.

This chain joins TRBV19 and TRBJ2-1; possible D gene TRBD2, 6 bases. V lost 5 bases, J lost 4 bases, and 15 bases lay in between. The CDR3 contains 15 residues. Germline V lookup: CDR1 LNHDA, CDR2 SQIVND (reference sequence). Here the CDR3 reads CASSLSGQPYNEQFF. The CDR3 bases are TGTGCCAGTAGTCTTAGCGGACAACCGTACAATGAGCAGTTCTTC.

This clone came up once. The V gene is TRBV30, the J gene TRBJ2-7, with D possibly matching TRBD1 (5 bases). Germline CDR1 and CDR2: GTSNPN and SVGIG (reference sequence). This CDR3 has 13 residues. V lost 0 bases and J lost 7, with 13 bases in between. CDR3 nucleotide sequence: TGTGCCTGGAGTGTACAGGACCTCGGGGAGCAGTACTTC. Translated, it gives CAWSVQDLGEQYF.